What follows are 20 T cell receptor beta chains derived from one specimen sequenced in a study of PD-1 blockade in classical Hodgkin lymphoma. Each patient's relapse followed autologous stem cell transplantation, and brentuximab vedotin exposure varied. Profiling relied on immunoSEQ multiplex PCR, and the TCRdb table lists in-frame clones only, not all of them. In the table there are more than 60,000 clones, around 90% of which are singletons. The sample consisted of peripheral blood mononuclear cells (PBMCs), taken at baseline. These receptors all stem from a human donor with classical Hodgkin lymphoma.

The V call is TRBV27, the J call TRBJ2-5; 9 bases align to TRBD2. This CDR3 has 16 amino acids. J gave up 2 bases and V 5 bases, and 9 bases lay outside the gene matches. Germline V lookup: CDR1 MNHEY, CDR2 SMNVEV (reference sequence). For the CDR3, the DNA is TGTGCCAGCAGTCCGCTTAGCGGGAGTGGGCAAGAGACCCAGTACTTC. Translating gives CASSPLSGSGQETQYF.

The chain recombines TRBV28 with TRBJ2-2; no clear D gene. This CDR3 has 13 residues. Trimming removed 5 bases at V and 0 bases at J, with 4 bases between. The germline V gene has CDR1 MDHEN and CDR2 SYDVKM. The CDR3 coding sequence is TGTGCCAGCAGTACAACGAACACCGGGGAGCTGTTTTTT. Its protein product is CASSTTNTGELFF.

V usage is TRBV29-1 and J usage is TRBJ2-1; D is possibly TRBD2 (6 bases). Trimming shortened V by 7 bases and J by 8 bases, and 15 bases separated the two germline ends. The CDR3 sequence is 12 residues long. Germline loops: CDR1 SQVTM, CDR2 ANQGSEA. CDR3 nucleotide sequence: TGCAGCGGCGGGGCGGGAATATATGAGCAGTTCTTC. Its protein product is CSGGAGIYEQFF.

The chain joins TRBV28 to TRBJ2-1; 9 bases are shared with TRBD2. V dropped 8 bases and J dropped 3; count of bases not matched to a gene: 5. Germline CDR1 is MDHEN and CDR2 is SYDVKM. This CDR3 has 14 residues. DNA for the CDR3: TGTGCCAGCCTATATAGCGGGAGCTACAATGAGCAGTTCTTC. This translates into CASLYSGSYNEQFF.

The J gene is TRBJ1-1, the V gene TRBV12-5; tentative D call: TRBD1 (5 bases). Germline V lookup: CDR1 LGHNT, CDR2 FRNRAP. This CDR3 spans 16 amino acids. Trimming pared 1 base from V and 5 bases from J, leaving 17 bases between. The CDR3 sequence is CASGLEPTQGRTEAFF. As DNA, the CDR3 is TGTGCTAGTGGTTTGGAGCCTACGCAGGGACGGACTGAAGCTTTCTTT.

The V and J genes are TRBV6-1 and TRBJ1-5; D gene unclear. CDR3 length: 12 amino acids. CDR1 is MNHNS and CDR2 is SASEGT in the germline V gene. The germline V and J ends were trimmed by 8 bases and 2 bases, with 7 bases remaining between them. CDR3 nucleotides: TGTGCCAGCGTAATTGGCAATCAGCCCCAGCATTTT. This sequence encodes CASVIGNQPQHF.

The rearrangement links TRBV4-2 to TRBJ2-5; D uncertain. The germline gives CDR1 LGHNA, CDR2 YNFKEQ. Trimming shortened V by 5 bases and J by 0 bases, and 4 bases separated the two germline ends. This CDR3 spans 12 amino acids. The CDR3 nucleotides read TGTGCCAGCAGCAGGTACCAAGAGACCCAGTACTTC. Translation: CASSRYQETQYF.

The chain is built from TRBV27 and TRBJ2-7; a possible D gene is TRBD2 (6 bases). The V end was cut by 5 bases, the J end by 5 bases, with 13 bases between. CDR1 is MNHEY, CDR2 SMNVEV, per germline (reference sequence). CDR3 length: 13 residues. The CDR3 reads CASSPGTPHEQYF. CDR3 coding DNA: TGTGCCAGCAGTCCGGGGACTCCCCACGAGCAGTACTTC.

The genes are TRBV5-4 and TRBJ1-3, with 9 bases identical to TRBD1. CDR1 SGHNT and CDR2 YYREEE come from the germline V gene (reference sequence). This CDR3 has 15 amino acids. The junction had 2 bases not matched to a gene; V was cut back by 2 bases and J by 2 bases. CDR3 bases: TGTGCCAGCAGCTTTGGACAGGGGACTGGAAACACCATATATTTT. It yields the protein CASSFGQGTGNTIYF. The full variable domain, in which reference TRBV5-4 and TRBJ1-3 provide the parts outside the CDR3, is ETGVTQSPTHLIKTRGQQVTLRCSSQSGHNTVSWYQQALGQGPQFIFQYYREEENGRGNFPPRFSGLQFPNYSSELNVNALELDDSALYLCASSFGQGTGNTIYFGEGSWLTVV.

The chain recombines TRBV7-8 with TRBJ1-5; 7 bases line up with TRBD1. The CDR3 consists of 16 residues. V shed 1 base, J shed 0 bases, and the junction held 3 bases outside the gene matches. Germline V gene sequence: CDR1 SGHVS, CDR2 FQNEAQ. The CDR3 bases are TGTGCCAGCAGCTTAGGGGACAGTTATAGCAATCAGCCCCAGCATTTT. Translation gives CASSLGDSYSNQPQHF. Supplemented by reference TRBV7-8 and TRBJ1-5, the full variable domain reads GAGVSQSPRYKVAKRGQDVALRCDPISGHVSLFWYQQALGQGPEFLTYFQNEAQLDKSGLPSDRFFAERPEGSVSTLKIQRTQQEDSAVYLCASSLGDSYSNQPQHFGDGTRLSIL.

The chain is built from TRBV5-1 and TRBJ2-2, with 7 nucleotides matching TRBD1. Germline trimming cut 4 bases from V and 4 bases from J; bases unmatched to any gene: 7. Germline-derived CDR1 and CDR2 are SGHRS and YFSETQ. The CDR3 is 15 residues long. CDR3 region: CASSPGTVRTGELFF. The CDR3 nucleotides are TGCGCCAGCAGCCCCGGGACAGTCCGCACCGGGGAGCTGTTTTTT.

V and J are TRBV5-6 and TRBJ1-5; D unresolved. Germline V lookup: CDR1 SGHDT, CDR2 YYEEEE. The length of the CDR3 is 12 residues. V lost 1 base and J lost 4, with 3 bases in between. CDR3 loop: CASSLQNQPQHF. The CDR3 DNA follows: TGTGCCAGCAGCTTGCAGAATCAGCCCCAGCATTTT.

The J gene is TRBJ2-3, the V gene TRBV14; 10 nucleotides agree with TRBD2. Germline loops: CDR1 SGHDN, CDR2 FVKESK. This CDR3 is built from 16 residues. The J segment lost 7 bases and the V segment lost 3 bases, leaving 10 bases of the junction unmatched. CDR3 in DNA: TGTGCCAGCAGCCAGGATAGCGGGAGGCCGGGAAATACGCAGTATTTT. This gives the protein CASSQDSGRPGNTQYF.

Only one count was recorded for this clone. This rearrangement joins TRBV5-6 to TRBJ2-7, with 7 nucleotides matching TRBD2. CDR3 size: 16 residues. In germline, CDR1 is SGHDT, CDR2 YYEEEE. J was trimmed by 0 bases and V by 2 bases; bases with no gene match: 8. This CDR3 is CASSLSPGGSSYEQYF. DNA of the CDR3: TGTGCCAGCAGCTTATCTCCGGGCGGGAGCTCCTACGAGCAGTACTTC.

The chain joins TRBV28 to TRBJ2-5; D tentatively reads TRBD1 or TRBD2 (6 bases each). CDR3 length: 15 residues. Per germline, CDR1 MDHEN and CDR2 SYDVKM. V dropped 5 bases and J dropped 4 bases, with 17 bases sitting between them. CDR3 sequence reads: CASSPRPRGGETQYF. The CDR3 bases are TGTGCCAGCAGTCCTCGACCCAGGGGAGGAGAGACCCAGTACTTC.

About this clone itself: Other DNA sequences of this sample code for an identical CDR3. The rearrangement links TRBV28 to TRBJ1-1; D is uncertain. CDR1 is MDHEN and CDR2 is SYDVKM in the germline V gene. The CDR3 extends over 11 amino acids. Trimming removed 6 bases from V and 2 bases from J, with 4 bases in between. The CDR3 nucleotides read TGTGCCAGCAGCCCTAACACTGAAGCTTTCTTT. It yields the protein CASSPNTEAFF.

The chain uses TRBV4-2 and TRBJ2-7; D gene uncertain. CDR3 length: 14 amino acids. V lost 0 bases, J lost 6 bases, and 12 bases lay in between. Looked up from germline, CDR1 is LGHNA and CDR2 is YNFKEQ. CDR3 sequence reads: CASSQDPSPAEQYF. The CDR3 bases are TGTGCCAGCAGCCAAGATCCATCCCCGGCCGAGCAGTACTTC.

This clone appeared once. The chain employs TRBV5-8 and TRBJ2-5, with 12 bases matching TRBD2. The CDR3 spans 14 residues. CDR1 and CDR2 (germline): SGHTS, YDEGEE. V gave up 10 bases and J gave up 4 bases; unmatched junction bases: 8. CDR3 bases: TGTGCCCCTGGTCGGGGACTAGCGGGAGAGACCCAGTACTTC. This encodes CAPGRGLAGETQYF. The variable domain in full, completed from reference TRBV5-8 and TRBJ2-5, reads EAGVTQSPTHLIKTRGQQATLRCSPISGHTSVYWYQQALGLGLQFLLWYDEGEERNRGNFPPRFSGRQFPNYSSELNVNALELEDSALYLCAPGRGLAGETQYFGPGTRLLVL.

The chain is built from TRBV7-9 and TRBJ1-2; TRBD1 might be the D (6 bases). This CDR3 has 16 amino acids. The germline gives CDR1 SEHNR, CDR2 FQNEAQ (reference sequence). The V gene lost 0 bases and the J gene lost 8 bases, with 19 bases spanning the gap. The CDR3: CASSLAFQGPADGYTF. The DNA of the CDR3 is TGTGCCAGCAGCTTAGCGTTTCAGGGGCCGGCTGACGGCTACACCTTC. Supplemented by reference TRBV7-9 and TRBJ1-2, the full variable domain reads DTGVSQNPRHKITKRGQNVTFRCDPISEHNRLYWYRQTLGQGPEFLTYFQNEAQLEKSRLLSDRFSAERPKGSFSTLEIQRTEQGDSAMYLCASSLAFQGPADGYTFGSGTRLTVV.

The V and J genes are TRBV11-2 and TRBJ2-3; the D gene is possibly TRBD1 (6 bases). CDR1 is SGHAT and CDR2 is FQNNGV in the germline V gene. This CDR3 has 16 residues. Trimming shortened V by 0 bases and J by 7 bases, and 17 bases separated the two germline ends. CDR3 bases: TGTGCCAGCAGCTTAGATGGGGCAGGGGTGGGATATACGCAGTATTTT. It yields the protein CASSLDGAGVGYTQYF.